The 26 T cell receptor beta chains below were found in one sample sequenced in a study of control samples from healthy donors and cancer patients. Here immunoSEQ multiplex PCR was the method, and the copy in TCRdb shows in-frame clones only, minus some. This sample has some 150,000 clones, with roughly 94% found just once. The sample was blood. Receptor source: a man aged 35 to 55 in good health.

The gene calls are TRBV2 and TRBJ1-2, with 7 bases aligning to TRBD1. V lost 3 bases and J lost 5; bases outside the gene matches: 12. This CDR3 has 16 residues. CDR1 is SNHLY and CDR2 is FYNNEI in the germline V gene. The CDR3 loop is CASSDRDSVIKYGYTF. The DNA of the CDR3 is TGTGCCAGCAGTGACAGGGACAGCGTGATCAAATATGGCTACACCTTC.

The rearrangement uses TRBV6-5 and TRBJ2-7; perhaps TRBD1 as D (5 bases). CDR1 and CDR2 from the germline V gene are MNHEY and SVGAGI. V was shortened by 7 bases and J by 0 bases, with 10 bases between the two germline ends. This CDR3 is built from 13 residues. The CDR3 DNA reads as TGTGCCAGCACTGGCGACAGCTCCTACGAGCAGTACTTC. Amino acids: CASTGDSSYEQYF.

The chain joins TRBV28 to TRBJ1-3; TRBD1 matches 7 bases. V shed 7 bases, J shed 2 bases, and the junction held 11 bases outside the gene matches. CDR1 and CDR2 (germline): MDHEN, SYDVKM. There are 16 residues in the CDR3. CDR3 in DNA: TGTGCCAGCACCTCCAGAGGGAGGGGGCCTGGAAACACCATATATTTT. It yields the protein CASTSRGRGPGNTIYF.

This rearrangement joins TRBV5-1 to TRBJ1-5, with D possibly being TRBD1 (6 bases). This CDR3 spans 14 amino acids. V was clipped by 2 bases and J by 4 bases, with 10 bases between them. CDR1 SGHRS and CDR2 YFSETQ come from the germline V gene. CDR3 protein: CASSFGDNNQPQHF. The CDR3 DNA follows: TGCGCCAGCAGCTTTGGGGACAATAATCAGCCCCAGCATTTT. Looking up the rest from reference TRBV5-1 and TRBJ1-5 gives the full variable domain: KAGVTQTPRYLIKTRGQQVTLSCSPISGHRSVSWYQQTPGQGLQFLFEYFSETQRNKGNFPGRFSGRQFSNSRSEMNVSTLELGDSALYLCASSFGDNNQPQHFGDGTRLSIL.

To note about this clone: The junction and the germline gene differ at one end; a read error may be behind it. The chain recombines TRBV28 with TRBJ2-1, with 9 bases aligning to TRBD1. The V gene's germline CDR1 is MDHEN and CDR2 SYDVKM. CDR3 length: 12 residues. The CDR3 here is CASSVSGTGTIF. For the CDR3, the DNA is TGTGCCAGCAGCGTCTCCGGGACAGGGACAATCTTC.

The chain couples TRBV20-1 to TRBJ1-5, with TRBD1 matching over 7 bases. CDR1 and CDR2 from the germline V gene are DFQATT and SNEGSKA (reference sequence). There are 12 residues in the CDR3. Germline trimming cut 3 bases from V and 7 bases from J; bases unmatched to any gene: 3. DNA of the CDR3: TGCAGTGCTAGTGACAGGGACCAGCCCCAGCATTTT. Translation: CSASDRDQPQHF.

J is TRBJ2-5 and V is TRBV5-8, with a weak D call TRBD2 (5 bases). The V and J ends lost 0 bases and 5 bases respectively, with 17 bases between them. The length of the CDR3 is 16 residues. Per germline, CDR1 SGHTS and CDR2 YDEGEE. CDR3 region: CASSLGSELRGETQYF. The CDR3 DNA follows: TGTGCCAGCAGCTTGGGGTCAGAACTCCGAGGGGAGACCCAGTACTTC.

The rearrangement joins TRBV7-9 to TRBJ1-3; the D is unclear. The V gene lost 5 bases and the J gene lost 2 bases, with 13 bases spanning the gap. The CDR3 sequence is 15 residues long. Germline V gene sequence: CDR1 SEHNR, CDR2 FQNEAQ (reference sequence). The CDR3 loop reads CASSSSVRTGNTIYF. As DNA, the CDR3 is TGTGCCAGCAGCAGTTCGGTCCGGACTGGAAACACCATATATTTT.

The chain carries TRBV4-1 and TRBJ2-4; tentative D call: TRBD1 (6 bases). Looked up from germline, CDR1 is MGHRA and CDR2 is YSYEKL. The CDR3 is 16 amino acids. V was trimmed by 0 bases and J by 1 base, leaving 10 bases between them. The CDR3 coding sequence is TGCGCCAGCAGCCAAGAGGGGACACACGCCAAAAACATTCAGTACTTC. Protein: CASSQEGTHAKNIQYF.

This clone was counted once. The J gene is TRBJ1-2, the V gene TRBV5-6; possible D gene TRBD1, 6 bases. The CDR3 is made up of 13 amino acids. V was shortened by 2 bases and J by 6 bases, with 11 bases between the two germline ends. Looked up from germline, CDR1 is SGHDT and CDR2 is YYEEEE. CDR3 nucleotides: TGTGCCAGCAGCTTTGTAGGGGGTAATGGCTACACCTTC. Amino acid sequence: CASSFVGGNGYTF.

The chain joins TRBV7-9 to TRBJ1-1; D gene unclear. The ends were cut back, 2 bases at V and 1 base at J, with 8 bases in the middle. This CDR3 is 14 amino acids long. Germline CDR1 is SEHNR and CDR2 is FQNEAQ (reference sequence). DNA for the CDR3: TGTGCCAGCAGCTTAAACCCCCGGAACACTGAAGCTTTCTTT. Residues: CASSLNPRNTEAFF.

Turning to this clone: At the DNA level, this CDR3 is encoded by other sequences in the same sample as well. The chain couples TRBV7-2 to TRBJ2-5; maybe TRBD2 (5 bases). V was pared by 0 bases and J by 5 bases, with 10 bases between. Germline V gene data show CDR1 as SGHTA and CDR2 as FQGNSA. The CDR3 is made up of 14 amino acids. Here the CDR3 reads CASSLAGVGETQYF. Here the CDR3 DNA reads TGTGCCAGCAGCTTAGCCGGGGTGGGCGAGACCCAGTACTTC.

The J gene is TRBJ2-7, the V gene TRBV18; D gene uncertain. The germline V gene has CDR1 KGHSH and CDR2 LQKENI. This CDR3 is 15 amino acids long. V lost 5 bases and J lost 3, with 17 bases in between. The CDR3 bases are TGTGCCAGCTCATTCCTTGGAATAGGTATCTACGAGCAGTACTTC. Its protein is CASSFLGIGIYEQYF.

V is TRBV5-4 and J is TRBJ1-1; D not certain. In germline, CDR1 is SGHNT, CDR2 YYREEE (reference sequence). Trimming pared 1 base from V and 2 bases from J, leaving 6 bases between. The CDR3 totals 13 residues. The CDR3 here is CASSLYSNTEAFF. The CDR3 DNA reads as TGTGCCAGCAGCTTGTATAGCAACACTGAAGCTTTCTTT.

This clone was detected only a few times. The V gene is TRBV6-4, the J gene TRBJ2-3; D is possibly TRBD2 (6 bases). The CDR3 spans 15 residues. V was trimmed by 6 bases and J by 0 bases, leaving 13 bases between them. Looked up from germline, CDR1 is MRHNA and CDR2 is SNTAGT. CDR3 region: CASSFIAASTDTQYF. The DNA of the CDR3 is TGTGCCAGCAGCTTCATAGCGGCTAGCACAGATACGCAGTATTTT.

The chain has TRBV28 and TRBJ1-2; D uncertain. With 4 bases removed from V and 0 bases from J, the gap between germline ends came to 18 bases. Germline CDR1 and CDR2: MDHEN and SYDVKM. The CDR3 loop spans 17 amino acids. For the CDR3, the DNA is TGTGCCAGCAGTTCCGACCGATCTTCTTCCGCTAACTATGGCTACACCTTC. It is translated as CASSSDRSSSANYGYTF.

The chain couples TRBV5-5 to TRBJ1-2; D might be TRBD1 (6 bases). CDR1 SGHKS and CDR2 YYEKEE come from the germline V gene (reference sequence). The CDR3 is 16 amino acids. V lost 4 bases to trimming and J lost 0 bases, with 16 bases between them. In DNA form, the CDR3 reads TGTGCCAGCAGCATCTCCGGGACATTCCCTAACTATGGCTACACCTTC. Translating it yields CASSISGTFPNYGYTF.

CDR3 DNA: TGTGCCAGCAGCACCGGGACAGCTTATTCACCCCTCCACTTT. Amino acids: CASSTGTAYSPLHF. The chain links TRBV5-4 to TRBJ1-6; 7 positions match TRBD1. Losses at the gene ends were 4 bases for V and 8 bases for J; bases not matched to a gene: 6. Looked up from germline, CDR1 is SGHNT and CDR2 is YYREEE (reference sequence). The CDR3 has 14 amino acids.

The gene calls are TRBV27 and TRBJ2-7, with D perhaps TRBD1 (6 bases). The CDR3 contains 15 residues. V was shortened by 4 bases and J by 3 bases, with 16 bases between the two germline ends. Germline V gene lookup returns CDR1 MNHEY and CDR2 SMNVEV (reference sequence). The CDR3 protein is CASSSYREKNYEQYF. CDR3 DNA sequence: TGTGCCAGCAGTTCGTACAGGGAAAAGAACTACGAGCAGTACTTC.

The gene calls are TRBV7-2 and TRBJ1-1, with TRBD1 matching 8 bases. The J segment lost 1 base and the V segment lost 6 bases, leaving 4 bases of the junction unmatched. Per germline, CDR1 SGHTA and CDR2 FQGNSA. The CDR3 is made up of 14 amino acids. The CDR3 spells CASRAGGANTEAFF. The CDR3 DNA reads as TGTGCCAGCAGGGCAGGGGGCGCGAACACTGAAGCTTTCTTT.

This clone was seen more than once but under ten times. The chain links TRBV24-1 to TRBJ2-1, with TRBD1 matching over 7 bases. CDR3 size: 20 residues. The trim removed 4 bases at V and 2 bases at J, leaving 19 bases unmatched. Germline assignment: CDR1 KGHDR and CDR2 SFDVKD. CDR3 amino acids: CATSEFPHISGTATYNEQFF. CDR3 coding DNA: TGTGCCACCAGTGAGTTTCCCCACATCTCCGGGACAGCAACCTACAATGAGCAGTTCTTC.

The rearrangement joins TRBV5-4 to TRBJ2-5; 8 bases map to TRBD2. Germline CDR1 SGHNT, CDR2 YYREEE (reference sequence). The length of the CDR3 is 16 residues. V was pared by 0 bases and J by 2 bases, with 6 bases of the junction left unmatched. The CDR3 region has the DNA TGTGCCAGCAGCTTGGCCGGGAGGGGACCGCAAGAGACCCAGTACTTC. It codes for CASSLAGRGPQETQYF.

The CDR3: CASSPRRSGNTIYF. As DNA, the CDR3 is TGTGCCAGCAGTCCCCGAAGATCTGGAAACACCATATATTTT. This rearrangement joins TRBV2 to TRBJ1-3; D is undetermined. Germline CDR1 is SNHLY and CDR2 is FYNNEI. Deletions cut 5 bases from V and 1 base from J, with 9 bases between. The CDR3 has 14 residues.

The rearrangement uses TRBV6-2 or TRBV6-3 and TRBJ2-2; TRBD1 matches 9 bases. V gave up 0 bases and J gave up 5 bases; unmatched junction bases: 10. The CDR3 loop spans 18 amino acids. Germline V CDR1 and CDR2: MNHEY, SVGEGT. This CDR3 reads CASSYSRIRTGETGELFF. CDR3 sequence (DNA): TGTGCCAGCAGTTACTCGAGAATAAGGACAGGGGAAACCGGGGAGCTGTTTTTT.

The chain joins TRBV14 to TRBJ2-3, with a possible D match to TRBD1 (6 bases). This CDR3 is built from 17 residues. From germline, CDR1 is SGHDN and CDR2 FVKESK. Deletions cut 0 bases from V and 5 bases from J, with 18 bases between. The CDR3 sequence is CASSQDFRRGDGDTQYF. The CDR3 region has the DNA TGTGCCAGCAGCCAAGATTTTCGCAGGGGAGATGGAGATACGCAGTATTTT.

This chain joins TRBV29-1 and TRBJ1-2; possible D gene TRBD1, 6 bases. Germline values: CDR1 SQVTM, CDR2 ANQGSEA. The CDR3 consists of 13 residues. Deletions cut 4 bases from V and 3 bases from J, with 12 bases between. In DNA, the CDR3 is TGCAGCGTTGCAGGGGCAGGGGACTATGGCTACACCTTC. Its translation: CSVAGAGDYGYTF.